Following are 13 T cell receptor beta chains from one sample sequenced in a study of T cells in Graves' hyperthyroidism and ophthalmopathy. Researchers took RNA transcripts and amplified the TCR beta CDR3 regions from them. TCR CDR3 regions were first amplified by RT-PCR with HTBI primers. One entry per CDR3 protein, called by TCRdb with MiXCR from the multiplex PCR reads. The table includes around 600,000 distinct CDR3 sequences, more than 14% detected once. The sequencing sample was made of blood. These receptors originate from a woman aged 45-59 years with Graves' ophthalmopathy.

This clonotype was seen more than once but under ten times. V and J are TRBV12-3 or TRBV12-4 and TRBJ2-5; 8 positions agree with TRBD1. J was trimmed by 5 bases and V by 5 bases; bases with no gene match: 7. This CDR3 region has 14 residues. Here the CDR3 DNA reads TGTGCCAGCAGTCGACAGGGGAAGAGGGAGACCCAGTACTTC. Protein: CASSRQGKRETQYF.

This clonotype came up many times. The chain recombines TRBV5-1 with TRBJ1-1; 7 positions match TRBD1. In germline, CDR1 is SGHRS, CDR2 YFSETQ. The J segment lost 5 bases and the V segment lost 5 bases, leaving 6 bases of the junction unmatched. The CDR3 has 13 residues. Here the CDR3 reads CASRDREWTEAFF. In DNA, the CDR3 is TGCGCCAGCAGAGACAGGGAATGGACTGAAGCTTTCTTT.

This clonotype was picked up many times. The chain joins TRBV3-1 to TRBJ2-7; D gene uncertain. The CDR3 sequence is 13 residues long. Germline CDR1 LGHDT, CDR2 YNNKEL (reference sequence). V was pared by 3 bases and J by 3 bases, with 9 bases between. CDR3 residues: CASSQGTGYEQYF. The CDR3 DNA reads TGTGCCAGCAGCCAGGGTACGGGCTACGAGCAGTACTTC.

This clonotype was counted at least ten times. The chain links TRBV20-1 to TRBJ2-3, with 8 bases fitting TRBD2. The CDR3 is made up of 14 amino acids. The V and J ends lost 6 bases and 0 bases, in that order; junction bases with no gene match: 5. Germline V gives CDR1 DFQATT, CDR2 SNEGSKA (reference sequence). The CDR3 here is CSANLAGSTDTQYF. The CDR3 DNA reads TGCAGTGCAAACTTAGCGGGAAGCACAGATACGCAGTATTTT.

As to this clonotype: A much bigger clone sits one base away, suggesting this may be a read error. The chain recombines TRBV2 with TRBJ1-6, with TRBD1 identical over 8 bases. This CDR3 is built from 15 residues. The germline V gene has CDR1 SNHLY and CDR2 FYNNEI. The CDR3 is CASRDGQGYNSPPHF. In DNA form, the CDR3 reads TGTGCCAGCAGGGACGGACAGGGTTATAATTCACCCCCCCACTTT.

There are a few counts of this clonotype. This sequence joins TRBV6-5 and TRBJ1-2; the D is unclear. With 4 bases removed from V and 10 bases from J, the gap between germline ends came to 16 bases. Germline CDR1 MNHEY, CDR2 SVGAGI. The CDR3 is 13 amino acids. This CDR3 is CASSSASPLFYTF. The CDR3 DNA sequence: TGTGCCAGCAGTTCGGCAAGCCCTCTCTTCTACACCTTC.

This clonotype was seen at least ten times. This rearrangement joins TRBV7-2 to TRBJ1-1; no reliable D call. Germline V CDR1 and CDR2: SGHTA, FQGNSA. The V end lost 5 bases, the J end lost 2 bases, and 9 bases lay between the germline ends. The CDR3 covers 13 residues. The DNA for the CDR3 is TGTGCCAGCAGCACAGAAGTAAACACTGAAGCTTTCTTT. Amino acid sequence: CASSTEVNTEAFF.

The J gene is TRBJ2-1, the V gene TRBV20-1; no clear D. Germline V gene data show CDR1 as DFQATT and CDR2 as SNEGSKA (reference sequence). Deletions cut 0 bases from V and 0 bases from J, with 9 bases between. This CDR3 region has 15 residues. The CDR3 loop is CSARDWAASYNEQFF. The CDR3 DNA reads TGCAGTGCTAGAGATTGGGCGGCCTCCTACAATGAGCAGTTCTTC.

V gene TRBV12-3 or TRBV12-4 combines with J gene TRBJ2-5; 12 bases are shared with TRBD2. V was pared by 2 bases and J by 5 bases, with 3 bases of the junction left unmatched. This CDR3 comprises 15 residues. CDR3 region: CASSLRGTSGETQYF. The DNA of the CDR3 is TGTGCCAGCAGTTTAAGGGGGACTAGCGGGGAGACCCAGTACTTC.

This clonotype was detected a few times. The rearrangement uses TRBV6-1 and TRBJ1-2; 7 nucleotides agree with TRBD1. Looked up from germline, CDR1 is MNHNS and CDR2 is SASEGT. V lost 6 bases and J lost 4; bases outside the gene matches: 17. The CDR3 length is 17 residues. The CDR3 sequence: CASRNTTYYRGTYGYTF. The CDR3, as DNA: TGTGCCAGCAGAAACACGACGTACTACAGGGGTACCTATGGCTACACCTTC.

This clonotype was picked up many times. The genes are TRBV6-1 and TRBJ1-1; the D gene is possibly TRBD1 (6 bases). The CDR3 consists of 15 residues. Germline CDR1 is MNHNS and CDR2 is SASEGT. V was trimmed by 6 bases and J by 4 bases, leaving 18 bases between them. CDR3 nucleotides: TGTGCCAGCAGGACATCTTCCGGGGGGCGCACTGAAGCTTTCTTT. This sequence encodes CASRTSSGGRTEAFF.

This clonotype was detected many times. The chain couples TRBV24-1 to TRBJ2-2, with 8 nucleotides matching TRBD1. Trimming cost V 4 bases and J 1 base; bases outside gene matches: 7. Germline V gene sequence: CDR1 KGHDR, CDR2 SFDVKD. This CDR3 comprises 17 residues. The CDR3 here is CATSDWTGPENTGELFF. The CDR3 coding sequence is TGTGCCACCAGTGACTGGACAGGGCCGGAGAACACCGGGGAGCTGTTTTTT.

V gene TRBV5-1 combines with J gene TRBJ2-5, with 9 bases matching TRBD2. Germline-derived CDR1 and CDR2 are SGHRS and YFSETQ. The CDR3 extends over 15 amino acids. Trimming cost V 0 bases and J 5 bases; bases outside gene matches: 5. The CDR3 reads CASSLAPGLAETQYF. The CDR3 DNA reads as TGCGCCAGCAGCTTGGCCCCTGGACTAGCGGAGACCCAGTACTTC.